The present entry profiles one TCR beta chain with its context. Its antigen is currently unknown. TCRdb's copy holds only in-frame clones and misses some; the assay was immunoSEQ multiplex PCR. The table has 50,000 to 55,000 clones, around 87% seen once. This entry belongs to a study of T cells in localized non-small cell lung cancer. Findings of the study overall: Longer overall survival accompanied higher blood T cell density. Turning up in adjacent lung were a median roughly 59 of the top 100 tumor clones. One tumor region alone was sequenced, and heterogeneity therefore remains possible.

The CDR3 has 15 amino acids. J was trimmed by 1 base and V by 5 bases; bases with no gene match: 5. CDR1 MDHEN and CDR2 SYDVKM come from the germline V gene. The receptor was derived from a female donor with stage II lung adenocarcinoma. The specimen comprised PBMCs, sampled before any cancer treatment. The chain links TRBV28 to TRBJ2-5, with 9 positions matching TRBD1. This CDR3 is CASSPNRGPQETQYF. CDR3 coding DNA: TGTGCCAGCAGTCCTAACAGGGGGCCCCAAGAGACCCAGTACTTC.